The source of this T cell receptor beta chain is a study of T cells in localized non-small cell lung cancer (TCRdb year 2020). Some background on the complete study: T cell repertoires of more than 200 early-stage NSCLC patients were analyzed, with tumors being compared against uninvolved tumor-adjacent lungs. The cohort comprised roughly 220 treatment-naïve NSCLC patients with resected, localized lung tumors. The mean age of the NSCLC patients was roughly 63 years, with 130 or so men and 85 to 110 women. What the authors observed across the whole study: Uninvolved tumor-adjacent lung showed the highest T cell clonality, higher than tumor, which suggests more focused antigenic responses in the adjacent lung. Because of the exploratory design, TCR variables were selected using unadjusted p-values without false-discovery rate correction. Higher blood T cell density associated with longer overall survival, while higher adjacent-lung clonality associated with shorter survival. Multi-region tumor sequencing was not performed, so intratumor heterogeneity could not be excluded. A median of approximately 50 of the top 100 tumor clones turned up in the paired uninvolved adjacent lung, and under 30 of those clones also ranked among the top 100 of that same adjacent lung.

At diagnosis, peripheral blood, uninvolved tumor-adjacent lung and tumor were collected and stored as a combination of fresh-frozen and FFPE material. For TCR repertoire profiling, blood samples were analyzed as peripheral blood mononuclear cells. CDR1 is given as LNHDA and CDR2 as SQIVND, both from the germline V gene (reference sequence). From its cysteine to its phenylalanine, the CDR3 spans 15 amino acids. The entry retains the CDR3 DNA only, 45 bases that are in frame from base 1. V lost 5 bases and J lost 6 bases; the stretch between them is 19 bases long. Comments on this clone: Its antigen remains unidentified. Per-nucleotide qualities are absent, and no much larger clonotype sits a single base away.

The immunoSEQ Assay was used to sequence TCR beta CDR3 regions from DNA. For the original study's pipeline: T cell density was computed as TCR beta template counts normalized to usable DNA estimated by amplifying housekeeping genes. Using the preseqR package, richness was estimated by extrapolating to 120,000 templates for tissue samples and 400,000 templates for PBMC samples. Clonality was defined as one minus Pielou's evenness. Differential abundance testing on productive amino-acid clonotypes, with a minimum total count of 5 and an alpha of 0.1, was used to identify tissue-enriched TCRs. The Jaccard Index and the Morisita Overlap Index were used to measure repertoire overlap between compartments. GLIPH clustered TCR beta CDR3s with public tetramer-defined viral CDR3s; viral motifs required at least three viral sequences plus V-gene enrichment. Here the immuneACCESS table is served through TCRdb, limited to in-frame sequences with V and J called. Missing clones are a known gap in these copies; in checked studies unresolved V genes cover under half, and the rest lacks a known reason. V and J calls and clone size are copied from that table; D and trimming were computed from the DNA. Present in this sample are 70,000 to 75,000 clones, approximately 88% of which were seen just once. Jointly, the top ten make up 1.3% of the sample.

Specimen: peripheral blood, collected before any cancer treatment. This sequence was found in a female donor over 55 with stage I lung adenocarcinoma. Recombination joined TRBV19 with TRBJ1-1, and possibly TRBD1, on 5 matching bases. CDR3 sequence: CASSRTQGQVPEAFF. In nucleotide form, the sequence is TGTGCCAGTAGTCGAACGCAGGGCCAAGTCCCTGAAGCTTTCTTT.